The 32 T cell receptor beta chains presented below share a single source sample, sequenced in a study of T-cell memory formation after mild COVID-19. TCRdb redid the calling of the 5' RACE reads with MiXCR, one entry per CDR3 protein. The data contain roughly 560,000 distinct CDR3 sequences, roughly 20% of them seen just once; the ten biggest clones take up around 13%. Sequencing used PBMCs or a T cell subset sorted from them (not recorded which). These receptors were taken from an adult woman who had mild COVID-19 (a few samples of this study predate the infection). Cell type and time point are not known.

There are many counts of this clonotype. V and J are TRBV7-3 and TRBJ2-1, with D tentatively TRBD2 (7 bases). CDR1 is SGHTA, CDR2 FQGTGA, per germline. V was shortened by 1 base and J by 4 bases, with 14 bases between the two germline ends. The CDR3 contains 16 residues. The CDR3 bases are TGTGCCAGCAGCTTAAGTTCGGGGGGCTCTTACAATGAGCAGTTCTTC. This translates into CASSLSSGGSYNEQFF. The full variable domain, its missing parts supplied by reference TRBV7-3 and TRBJ2-1, is GAGVSQTPSNKVTEKGKYVELRCDPISGHTALYWYRQSLGQGPEFLIYFQGTGAADDSGLPNDRFFAVRPEGSVSTLKIQRTERGDSAVYLCASSLSSGGSYNEQFFGPGTRLTVL.

The chain recombines TRBV5-1 with TRBJ2-7, with D tentatively TRBD1 or TRBD2 (5 bases each). The germline V and J ends were trimmed by 2 bases and 3 bases, with 15 bases remaining between them. This CDR3 region has 15 residues. CDR1 and CDR2 from the germline V gene are SGHRS and YFSETQ. The CDR3 DNA is TGCGCCAGCAGCTTCGATGTGGCAGGGAGCTACGAGCAGTACTTC. It yields the protein CASSFDVAGSYEQYF.

The chain has TRBV20-1 and TRBJ1-2, with D hard to call. Germline V gene lookup returns CDR1 DFQATT and CDR2 SNEGSKA (reference sequence). The CDR3 has 13 residues. The V end was cut by 1 base, the J end by 8 bases, with 14 bases between. This chain's CDR3 is CSARGARGMGYTF. The CDR3, as DNA: TGCAGTGCTAGAGGGGCAAGAGGTATGGGCTACACCTTC.

This clonotype was seen only a few times. The rearrangement links TRBV7-8 to TRBJ2-1; 12 nucleotides line up with TRBD2. This CDR3 is built from 17 residues. V was clipped by 5 bases and J by 8 bases; unmatched bases: 13. CDR1 and CDR2 from the germline V gene are SGHVS and FQNEAQ. The CDR3 spells CASSNILAGGPLDEQFF. CDR3 in DNA: TGTGCCAGCAGCAACATTCTAGCGGGAGGGCCGTTGGATGAGCAGTTCTTC.

There are many counts of this clonotype. The V call is TRBV7-2, the J call TRBJ2-7; tentative D call: TRBD1 (6 bases). V gave up 5 bases and J gave up 3 bases, with 14 bases separating them. The CDR3 extends over 14 amino acids. The germline V gene encodes CDR1 SGHTA and CDR2 FQGNSA. The CDR3 here is CASSPRQERYEQYF. For the CDR3, the DNA is TGTGCCAGCAGCCCACGACAGGAGCGCTACGAGCAGTACTTC.

A single count supports this clonotype. V and J are TRBV20-1 and TRBJ2-7; 7 bases are shared with TRBD2. Germline CDR1 DFQATT, CDR2 SNEGSKA (reference sequence). V trimming: 1 base; J trimming: 5 bases; junction bases outside the gene matches: 2. The CDR3 is made up of 12 amino acids. This chain's CDR3 is CSARGGSDEQYF. The CDR3 DNA reads as TGCAGTGCTAGAGGCGGGAGCGACGAGCAGTACTTC.

With respect to this clonotype: At one end, the junction sequence differs from germline, possibly due to a read error. V usage is TRBV14 and J usage is TRBJ2-2; 8 bases are shared with TRBD1. The CDR3 totals 15 residues. Per the germline V gene, CDR1 is SGHDN and CDR2 is FVKESK. The chain's CDR3 is CPSSQTGGLTGELFF. The CDR3 DNA follows: TGTCCCAGCAGCCAAACAGGGGGATTAACCGGGGAGCTGTTTTTT.

V gene TRBV11-2 combines with J gene TRBJ2-1; 12 bases map to TRBD2. Germline V CDR1 and CDR2: SGHAT, FQNNGV. Trimming removed 3 bases from V and 1 base from J; junction bases left unmatched: 13. The CDR3 has 20 residues. The CDR3 DNA follows: TGTGCCAGCAGCTTTGGACTAGCGGGGATTTTACGTCGGTCCTACAATGAGCAGTTCTTC. This sequence encodes CASSFGLAGILRRSYNEQFF.

This clonotype showed up just a few times. The chain joins TRBV5-5 to TRBJ2-2; TRBD2 aligns across 9 bases. With V trimmed by 2 bases and J by 2 bases, 4 bases remained unmatched. Germline CDR1 is SGHKS and CDR2 is YYEKEE (reference sequence). There are 16 residues in the CDR3. This chain's CDR3 is CASSFSGTSNTGELFF. DNA for the CDR3: TGTGCCAGCAGCTTCTCCGGGACTAGCAACACCGGGGAGCTGTTTTTT.

This clonotype was found a few times. The chain has TRBV6-4 and TRBJ2-1; tentatively, D is TRBD2 (6 bases). CDR1 and CDR2 (germline): MRHNA, SNTAGT. The CDR3 totals 16 residues. The germline V and J ends were trimmed by 5 bases and 3 bases, with 17 bases remaining between them. CDR3 sequence: CASSTGVLGGYNEQFF. In DNA form, the CDR3 reads TGTGCCAGCAGTACCGGTGTATTGGGAGGCTACAATGAGCAGTTCTTC.

The gene calls are TRBV24-1 and TRBJ1-5; TRBD1 might be the D (5 bases). Trimming took off 3 bases at V and 8 bases at J, with 19 bases between the two ends. CDR3 length: 16 amino acids. The germline V gene encodes CDR1 KGHDR and CDR2 SFDVKD. In nucleotides, the CDR3 is TGTGCCACCAGTGATACCGGGACGGGGAAGCATGAGCCCCAGCATTTT. Its protein is CATSDTGTGKHEPQHF.

In DNA, the CDR3 is TGTGCCAGCAGCTTGTTGGGCCTCACAGATACGCAGTATTTT. This gives the protein CASSLLGLTDTQYF. V and J are TRBV5-5 and TRBJ2-3; D ambiguous. The CDR3 contains 14 residues. Germline CDR1 reads SGHKS; CDR2 reads YYEKEE (reference sequence). Trimming cost V 1 base and J 2 bases, with 8 bases left between them.

The chain recombines TRBV2 with TRBJ2-2, with 8 nucleotides matching TRBD2. Germline trimming cut 6 bases from V and 6 bases from J; bases unmatched to any gene: 9. Germline loops: CDR1 SNHLY, CDR2 FYNNEI. CDR3 length: 15 amino acids. The CDR3 coding sequence is TGTGCCAGCAGCCTACTGACTAGCGTGCCCGGGGAGCTGTTTTTT. Its protein product is CASSLLTSVPGELFF.

The sample holds a few counts of this clonotype. This chain uses TRBV9 with TRBJ2-1; 7 bases fit TRBD1. Germline assignment: CDR1 SGDLS and CDR2 YYNGEE. There are 15 residues in the CDR3. V gave up 3 bases and J gave up 7 bases; unmatched junction bases: 10. As DNA, the CDR3 is TGTGCCAGCAGCGCGGGCGACAGGGTCTCGAATGAGCAGTTCTTC. Translation: CASSAGDRVSNEQFF. The full variable domain, rest sourced from reference TRBV9 and TRBJ2-1, is DSGVTQTPKHLITATGQRVTLRCSPRSGDLSVYWYQQSLDQGLQFLIQYYNGEERAKGNILERFSAQQFPDLHSELNLSSLELGDSALYFCASSAGDRVSNEQFFGPGTRLTVL.

The V gene is TRBV28, the J gene TRBJ2-1; 12 bases agree with TRBD2. The trim removed 3 bases at V and 3 bases at J, leaving 9 bases unmatched. This CDR3 is 18 amino acids long. Germline assignment: CDR1 MDHEN and CDR2 SYDVKM. In DNA form, the CDR3 reads TGTGCCAGCAGTTTCGGCCTAGCGGGAGGGCCCCACTACAATGAGCAGTTCTTC. Protein sequence: CASSFGLAGGPHYNEQFF.

The chain combines TRBV24-1 with TRBJ1-1; 7 nucleotides line up with TRBD1. There are 19 residues in the CDR3. The V segment lost 8 bases and the J segment 0 bases; nucleotides outside the gene matches: 20. Germline assignment: CDR1 KGHDR and CDR2 SFDVKD. DNA of the CDR3: TGTGCCACCATGGTGTCCCCCAAGGACAGGCTGCGGATGAACACTGAAGCTTTCTTT. Its protein is CATMVSPKDRLRMNTEAFF.

The chain carries TRBV24-1 and TRBJ2-7; D gene uncertain. V dropped 4 bases and J dropped 3 bases, with 15 bases sitting between them. The CDR3 length is 15 residues. Germline V gene lookup returns CDR1 KGHDR and CDR2 SFDVKD. The CDR3: CATSDQTRSVYEQYF. The CDR3 DNA reads TGTGCCACCAGTGACCAGACCAGGTCGGTCTACGAGCAGTACTTC.

This clonotype was detected a few times. J is TRBJ1-3 and V is TRBV7-2; TRBD1 matches 9 bases. Germline CDR1 and CDR2: SGHTA and FQGNSA. V gave up 5 bases and J gave up 4 bases; unmatched junction bases: 9. The CDR3 totals 16 residues. CDR3 coding DNA: TGTGCCAGCAGCATACGAGGGACAGGGTTCGGAAACACCATATATTTT. Protein sequence: CASSIRGTGFGNTIYF.

This clonotype appeared a few times. An end of the junction differs from the germline gene, which may be a read error. The rearrangement uses TRBV18 and TRBJ2-7; D is uncertain. CDR3 length: 15 amino acids. Germline CDR1 is KGHSH and CDR2 is LQKENI. The chain's CDR3 is CARSPGSSDNYEQYF. CDR3 DNA sequence: TGTGCCAGATCACCCGGGTCCTCCGATAACTACGAGCAGTACTTC.

This chain links TRBV14 with TRBJ2-3; D remains ambiguous. CDR1 SGHDN and CDR2 FVKESK come from the germline V gene. CDR3 size: 15 residues. V was cut by 6 bases and J by 0 bases, with 13 bases left in between. The DNA of the CDR3 is TGTGCCAGCAGTCCCCGGATGTCCAGCACAGATACGCAGTATTTT. The encoded protein is CASSPRMSSTDTQYF.

The table lists this clonotype with a few counts. The chain employs TRBV12-3 or TRBV12-4 and TRBJ2-2; possible D gene TRBD1, 5 bases. This CDR3 region has 15 residues. V gave up 2 bases and J gave up 7 bases, with 14 bases separating them. CDR3 amino acids: CASSLSAGSNGELFF. In nucleotides, the CDR3 is TGTGCCAGCAGTTTAAGTGCAGGGTCGAACGGGGAGCTGTTTTTT.

This clonotype was counted at least ten times. The chain has TRBV5-1 and TRBJ2-5, with unresolved D. CDR3 length: 10 amino acids. Per germline, CDR1 SGHRS and CDR2 YFSETQ. Trimming left V 1 base short and J 9 bases short, with 4 bases between. CDR3 residues: CASSLLAQYF. CDR3 DNA: TGCGCCAGCAGCTTGTTGGCCCAGTACTTC.

The V gene is TRBV20-1, the J gene TRBJ2-1; tentative D call: TRBD2 (6 bases). The CDR3 runs 13 residues. Trimming took 3 bases from V and 3 from J, leaving 9 bases between them. Germline CDR1 DFQATT, CDR2 SNEGSKA (reference sequence). The CDR3 DNA reads TGCAGTGCTAGCGGGAGCCACTACAATGAGCAGTTCTTC. This codes for CSASGSHYNEQFF.

The chain recombines TRBV10-3 with TRBJ2-1; D gene uncertain. From germline, CDR1 is ENHRY and CDR2 SYGVKD. The CDR3 is 16 residues long. Trimming left V 0 bases short and J 7 bases short, with 16 bases between. CDR3 residues: CAISESPGPPANEQFF. The DNA for the CDR3 is TGTGCCATCAGTGAGTCACCGGGCCCCCCGGCGAATGAGCAGTTCTTC.

The rearrangement links TRBV7-9 to TRBJ2-7; D could derive from TRBD1 or TRBD2 (6 bases each). Germline V lookup: CDR1 SEHNR, CDR2 FQNEAQ (reference sequence). The CDR3 is made up of 14 amino acids. Trimming left V 5 bases short and J 2 bases short, with 13 bases between. CDR3 loop: CASSPDGGAYEQYF. CDR3 nucleotides: TGTGCCAGCAGCCCGGACGGGGGCGCCTACGAGCAGTACTTC.

The chain recombines TRBV3-1 with TRBJ2-1; 7 positions agree with TRBD2. Trimming removed 2 bases from V and 7 bases from J; junction bases left unmatched: 14. The CDR3 sequence is 17 residues long. Germline V gene data show CDR1 as LGHDT and CDR2 as YNNKEL (reference sequence). CDR3 loop: CASSQSAGLVGLNEQFF. The CDR3 DNA is TGTGCCAGCAGCCAATCAGCCGGACTAGTGGGGTTGAATGAGCAGTTCTTC.

The chain links TRBV28 to TRBJ2-3, with 9 positions matching TRBD1. The germline V gene encodes CDR1 MDHEN and CDR2 SYDVKM. Trimming removed 11 bases from V and 2 bases from J; junction bases left unmatched: 2. The CDR3 consists of 12 residues. DNA of the CDR3: TGTGCCCACAGGGGGCTCACAGATACGCAGTATTTT. Translated: CAHRGLTDTQYF.

This clonotype was seen only a few times. The chain carries TRBV24-1 and TRBJ2-7; TRBD2 is a possible D gene (6 bases). The V end was cut by 3 bases, the J end by 6 bases, with 11 bases between. Germline loops: CDR1 KGHDR, CDR2 SFDVKD. The CDR3 loop spans 13 amino acids. This chain's CDR3 is CATSDPTGGEQYF. The CDR3 DNA sequence: TGTGCCACCAGTGATCCCACCGGGGGCGAGCAGTACTTC.

This clonotype was seen only a few times. This rearrangement joins TRBV7-2 to TRBJ2-7; either TRBD1 or TRBD2 may fit D (5 bases each). V was shortened by 5 bases and J by 2 bases, with 13 bases between the two germline ends. CDR1 is SGHTA, CDR2 FQGNSA, per germline. The CDR3 is 14 residues long. In DNA form, the CDR3 reads TGTGCCAGCAGCGGGAAGAGGGGAGCCTACGAGCAGTACTTC. Protein product: CASSGKRGAYEQYF.

In DNA form, the CDR3 reads TGTGCCTGGAGTTCTCAGGGAACAGATACGCAGTATTTT. This encodes CAWSSQGTDTQYF. The gene calls are TRBV30 and TRBJ2-3, with a tentative D call TRBD1 (5 bases). Germline-derived CDR1 and CDR2 are GTSNPN and SVGIG (reference sequence). The CDR3 runs 13 residues. Trimming left V 2 bases short and J 3 bases short, with 9 bases between.

The J gene is TRBJ2-1, the V gene TRBV5-1, with D perhaps TRBD2 (6 bases). The CDR3 consists of 14 residues. V gave up 1 base and J gave up 9 bases, with 14 bases separating them. Germline V gene data show CDR1 as SGHRS and CDR2 as YFSETQ. The CDR3 bases are TGCGCCAGCAGCTTGAGTGACGGGGGAACTGAGCAGTTCTTC. Translated, it gives CASSLSDGGTEQFF. Full variable domain (missing parts from reference TRBV5-1 and TRBJ2-1): KAGVTQTPRYLIKTRGQQVTLSCSPISGHRSVSWYQQTPGQGLQFLFEYFSETQRNKGNFPGRFSGRQFSNSRSEMNVSTLELGDSALYLCASSLSDGGTEQFFGPGTRLTVL.

This clonotype showed up just a few times. The chain carries TRBV5-1 and TRBJ1-2, with D uncertain. From germline, CDR1 is SGHRS and CDR2 YFSETQ. Trimming took 7 bases from V and 3 from J, leaving 16 bases between them. This CDR3 comprises 14 residues. The CDR3 sequence: CASALDGSYYGYTF. The CDR3 nucleotides are TGCGCCAGCGCACTGGATGGCAGCTACTATGGCTACACCTTC. Looking up the rest from reference TRBV5-1 and TRBJ1-2 gives the full variable domain: KAGVTQTPRYLIKTRGQQVTLSCSPISGHRSVSWYQQTPGQGLQFLFEYFSETQRNKGNFPGRFSGRQFSNSRSEMNVSTLELGDSALYLCASALDGSYYGYTFGSGTRLTVV.